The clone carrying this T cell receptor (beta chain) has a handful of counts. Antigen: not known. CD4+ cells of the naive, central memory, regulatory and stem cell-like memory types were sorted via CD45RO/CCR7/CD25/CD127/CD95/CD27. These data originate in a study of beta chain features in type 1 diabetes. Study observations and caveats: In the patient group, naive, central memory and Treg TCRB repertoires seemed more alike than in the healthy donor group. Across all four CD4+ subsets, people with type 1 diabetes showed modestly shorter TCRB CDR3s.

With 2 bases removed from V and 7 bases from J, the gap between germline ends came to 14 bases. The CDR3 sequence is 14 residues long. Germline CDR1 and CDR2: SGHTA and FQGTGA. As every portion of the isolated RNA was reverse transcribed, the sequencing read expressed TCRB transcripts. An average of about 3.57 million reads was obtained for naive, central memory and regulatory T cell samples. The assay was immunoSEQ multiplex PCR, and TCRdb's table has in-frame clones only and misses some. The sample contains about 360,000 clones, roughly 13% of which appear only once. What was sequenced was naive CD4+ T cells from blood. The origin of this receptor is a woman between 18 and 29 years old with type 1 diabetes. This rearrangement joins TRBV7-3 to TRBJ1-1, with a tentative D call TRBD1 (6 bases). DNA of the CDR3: TGTGCCAGCAGCTTATACAGGGCAAAGGTTGAAGCTTTCTTT. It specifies CASSLYRAKVEAFF. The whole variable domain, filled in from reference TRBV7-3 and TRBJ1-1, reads GAGVSQTPSNKVTEKGKYVELRCDPISGHTALYWYRQSLGQGPEFLIYFQGTGAADDSGLPNDRFFAVRPEGSVSTLKIQRTERGDSAVYLCASSLYRAKVEAFFGQGTRLTVV.